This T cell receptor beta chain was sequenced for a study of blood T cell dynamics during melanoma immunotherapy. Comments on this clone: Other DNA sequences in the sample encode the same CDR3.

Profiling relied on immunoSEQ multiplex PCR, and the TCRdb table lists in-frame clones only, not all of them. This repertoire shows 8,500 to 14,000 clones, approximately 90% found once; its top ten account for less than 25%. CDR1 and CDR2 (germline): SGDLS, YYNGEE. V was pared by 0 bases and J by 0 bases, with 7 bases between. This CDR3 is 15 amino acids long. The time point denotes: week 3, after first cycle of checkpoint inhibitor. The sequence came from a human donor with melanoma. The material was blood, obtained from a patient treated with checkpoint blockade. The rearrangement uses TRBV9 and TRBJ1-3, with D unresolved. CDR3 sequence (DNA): TGTGCCAGCAGCGTAGGCTCAGACTCTGGAAACACCATATATTTT. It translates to CASSVGSDSGNTIYF.